This TCR beta chain was observed in a study of CD8 T cells in ankylosing spondylitis. A quantitative 5'-RACE method, one with molecular barcodes, was used to make TCR beta libraries. TCRdb analysed the 5' RACE reads with MiXCR anew, one entry per CDR3 protein. The table records hundreds of thousands of distinct CDR3 sequences, 25% to 30% of them present only once. Whole-study findings and limits: A motif in TCR beta, a set of eight highly homologous variants, appeared characteristic of ankylosing spondylitis blood. Past studies reported some motif variants in reactive arthritis synovial fluid and blood. Researchers report that disease-linked clones proved CD8+ and relatively rare in peripheral blood. Reportedly, matched ankylosing spondylitis synovial fluid was significantly enriched for disease-linked clones.

Comment on this clonotype: Its antigen remains unknown.

V was pared by 8 bases and J by 0 bases, with 3 bases of the junction left unmatched. CDR1 and CDR2 (germline): DFQATT, SNEGSKA (reference sequence). This CDR3 is 12 amino acids long. The sample consisted of blood, either unsorted or a sorted T cell fraction (not recorded which). The source is a male donor with ankylosing spondylitis. The chain employs TRBV20-1 and TRBJ2-5, with 7 bases that match TRBD2. DNA of the CDR3: TGCAGTATCGGGGGGTACCAAGAGACCCAGTACTTC. Its protein product is CSIGGYQETQYF.